The sequence of this T cell receptor beta chain was determined in a study of OX40 agonist ivuxolimab in advanced cancers. Study-wide background: The mean age was approximately 60 years, ranging from about 20 to 79, with roughly four fifths of participants male.

The repertoire was sequenced with immunoSEQ multiplex PCR; TCRdb's copy has only in-frame clones and lacks some. Of around 61,000 clones listed, approximately 82% are singletons. Study outcomes and limitations: Normalized expansion of T-cell clones was also low for some nonresponders.

On this clone itself: What it binds is not known.

The CDR3 consists of 15 residues. The ends were cut back, 0 bases at V and 4 bases at J, with 13 bases in the middle. Germline lookup yields CDR1 SGHDT and CDR2 YYEEEE. Material: CD4+ or CD8+ T cells sorted from blood, obtained in a trial of the OX40 agonist ivuxolimab. The genes are TRBV5-6 and TRBJ1-1; D is undetermined. This TCR derives from an adult with an advanced solid tumor such as melanoma, head and neck, liver or kidney cancer. CDR3 sequence reads: CASSLGREVTTEAFF. CDR3 nucleotides: TGTGCCAGCAGCTTGGGTAGGGAGGTTACCACTGAAGCTTTCTTT.